The present TCR beta chain was sequenced within a study of identical twins' blood T cells. Across the whole study: Roughly 6 alpha and about 6 beta libraries together yielded 45 million to 65 million reads.

Donors were six healthy women in three monozygous twin pairs. The three twin pairs were reared together, likely meeting the same infections. The junction had 4 bases not matched to a gene; V was cut back by 5 bases and J by 4 bases. Germline loops: CDR1 MNHNS, CDR2 SASEGT. This CDR3 contains 14 residues. Many counts were recorded for this clonotype. Its specificity is unknown. TCRdb reprocessed the 5' RACE reads via MiXCR and lists one record per CDR3 protein. The sample consists of 350,000 to 400,000 distinct CDR3 sequences, 28% of them appearing once. Findings and caveats of the study: Twins shared more top CDR3 clonotypes than unrelated donors did.

Input material: PBMCs. The V gene is TRBV6-1, the J gene TRBJ1-2; 10 bases agree with TRBD1. The receptor was derived from a woman aged 18-55 years in good health. Here the CDR3 DNA reads TGTGCCAGCAGTCGGGACAGGGGATTCTATGGCTACACCTTC. Translating it yields CASSRDRGFYGYTF.